This is a list of T cell receptor beta chains from one sample in a study of control samples from healthy donors and cancer patients. Repertoires were generated with immunoSEQ multiplex PCR, while TCRdb's copy carries only in-frame clones and drops some. The top ten hold about 1.1% of the sample, which has 95,000 to 130,000 clones, over 75% seen once. The specimen was PBMCs. These receptor sequences come from a woman aged 45-59 years with colorectal cancer. CDR3s include the opening cysteine and the closing phenylalanine or tryptophan. Fields, in order: V gene, clone size, CDR3 length, J gene, D gene, CDR3 DNA, CDR3 protein. The D gene is left open where the match is weak. Size tells how often a clone was seen (once, few, many) or the class of an expanded clone, and some rows leave it out.

>TRBV3-1/TRBV3-2|NA|17|TRBJ2-1|NA
TGTGCCAGCAGCCAACAACGGACCACTTACTCCTACAATGAGCAGTTCTTC
CASSQQRTTYSYNEQFF
>TRBV10-1|NA|15|TRBJ2-7|TRBD2
TGCGCCAGCAGTGAGTCCGTTCTAGCGGGAAACGAGCAGTACTTC
CASSESVLAGNEQYF
>TRBV19|NA|11|TRBJ1-1|NA
TGTGCCAGTAGTGAGAACACTGAAGCTTTCTTT
CASSENTEAFF
>TRBV5-4|once|15|TRBJ2-3|NA
TGTGCCAGCAGCTTGGCAGTTGGTAGCACAGATACGCAGTATTTT
CASSLAVGSTDTQYF
>TRBV2|NA|15|TRBJ2-4|NA
TGTGCCAGCAGGACTCGGGAAGGGGTACAAAACATTCAGTACTTC
CASRTREGVQNIQYF
>TRBV19|NA|14|TRBJ2-1|NA
TGTGCCAGTAGTATAGGGCTCTCGACCCATGAGCAGTTCTTC
CASSIGLSTHEQFF
>TRBV6-5|NA|14|TRBJ2-5|TRBD2
TGTGCCAGCGGACTAGCGGGGGGGCAAGAGACCCAGTACTTC
CASGLAGGQETQYF
>TRBV7-3|NA|15|TRBJ2-1|NA
TGTGCCAGCCGTCCCGGAAGCGGATCCTACAATGAGCAGTTCTTC
CASRPGSGSYNEQFF
>TRBV3-1/TRBV3-2|NA|11|TRBJ2-7|NA
TGTGCCAGCAGCCAAAGCTACGAGCAGTACTTC
CASSQSYEQYF
>TRBV11-2|NA|15|TRBJ2-1|NA
TGTGCCAGCAGCTTATTACCCCTACAAGGCAATGAGCAGTTCTTC
CASSLLPLQGNEQFF
>TRBV25-1|once|13|TRBJ2-1|TRBD2
TGTGCCAGCAGTACCTTTAGCGGGAATGAGCAGTTCTTC
CASSTFSGNEQFF
>TRBV19|NA|14|TRBJ1-1|NA
TGTGCCAGTAGCAGAACAGGGAGGGACACTGAAGCTTTCTTT
CASSRTGRDTEAFF
>TRBV9|NA|19|TRBJ2-2|NA
TGTGCCAGCAGCGTAGGCCGGCCGGCGACAGGCGCGAACACCGGGGAGCTGTTTTTT
CASSVGRPATGANTGELFF
>TRBV5-1|NA|13|TRBJ2-7|NA
TGCGCCAGCAGCTTGGTGGCTTCGTACGAGCAGTACTTC
CASSLVASYEQYF
>TRBV7-9|NA|14|TRBJ1-4|TRBD1
TGTGCCAGCAGCTTAGCAGGGGGCGATGGAAAACTGTTTTTT
CASSLAGGDGKLFF
>TRBV12-3/TRBV12-4|NA|13|TRBJ2-2|NA
TGTGCCAGCAGTTCAGGTCCACCCGGGGAGCTGTTTTTT
CASSSGPPGELFF
>TRBV6-2/TRBV6-3|NA|14|TRBJ1-5|NA
TGTGCCAGCAGTTACGGACGGATCAATCAGCCCCAGCATTTT
CASSYGRINQPQHF
>TRBV7-2|NA|12|TRBJ1-6|NA
TGTGCCAGCAGCGTCGACAGAGAAACCCTCCACTTT
CASSVDRETLHF
>TRBV7-8|NA|16|TRBJ2-3|TRBD1
TGTGCCAGCAGCGCCTCGGACAGGGCCTCCACAGATACGCAGTATTTT
CASSASDRASTDTQYF
>TRBV10-2|NA|13|TRBJ2-7|TRBD1
TGCGCCAGCAGCCGGGACAGAACCTACGAGCAGTACTTC
CASSRDRTYEQYF
>TRBV19|NA|15|TRBJ2-7|TRBD1
TGTGCCAGTAGGTCCGGGACAGGGGGCTTCGACGAGCAGTACTTC
CASRSGTGGFDEQYF
>TRBV5-1|NA|13|TRBJ2-7|NA
TGCGCCAGCAGCTTACGGCTAGCCTCCGAGCAGTACTTC
CASSLRLASEQYF
>TRBV2|once|12|TRBJ2-5|NA
TGTGCCAGCACAGGGGTTGGGGAGACCCAGTACTTC
CASTGVGETQYF
>TRBV7-9|NA|15|TRBJ1-2|TRBD1
TGTGCCAGCAGTATAGGGCAGGACAGGAACTATGGCTACACCTTC
CASSIGQDRNYGYTF
>TRBV29-1|NA|14|TRBJ2-1|TRBD1
TGCAGCGGGACAGCCGACAGGGTCCTTAATGAGCAGTTCTTC
CSGTADRVLNEQFF
>TRBV6-5|NA|13|TRBJ2-3|TRBD2
TGTGCGGCAGGGCGGGAGGGAACAGATACGCAGTATTTT
CAAGREGTDTQYF
>TRBV30|NA|13|TRBJ2-7|NA
TGTGCCTGGAGTGTAACCCCGGTGGACGAGCAGTACTTC
CAWSVTPVDEQYF
>TRBV5-4|NA|14|TRBJ2-7|NA
TGTGCCAGCAGCAGACAAACAGCGTCCTACGAGCAGTACTTC
CASSRQTASYEQYF
>TRBV24-1|NA|13|TRBJ2-1|NA
TGTGCCACCAGTGATGGCTCGTTCGATGAGCAGTTCTTC
CATSDGSFDEQFF
>TRBV2|once|14|TRBJ1-1|NA
TGTGCCAGCAGCGTGGGACACCCGAACACTGAAGCTTTCTTT
CASSVGHPNTEAFF
>TRBV5-5|NA|18|TRBJ2-5|TRBD1
TGTGCCAGCAGCGGAATCCCATTTGGGACAGGGACCCAAGAGACCCAGTACTTC
CASSGIPFGTGTQETQYF
>TRBV2|once|15|TRBJ2-1|TRBD2
TGTGCCAGCAGTGAGGGACTAGCGGGAAGCAATGAGCAGTTCTTC
CASSEGLAGSNEQFF
>TRBV10-3|NA|15|TRBJ2-1|TRBD1
TGTGCCATCAGTCAAGCTGACAGGGGGCAAAATGAGCAGTTCTTC
CAISQADRGQNEQFF
>TRBV19|NA|16|TRBJ1-3|NA
TGTGCCAGTAGTATAGTCCACGGTTCCTCTGGAAACACCATATATTTT
CASSIVHGSSGNTIYF